This TCR beta chain was recorded in a study of OX40 agonist ivuxolimab in advanced cancers. The CDR3 totals 14 residues. Between the trimmed V and J ends, which lost 6 bases and 3 bases, there was a span of 11 bases. Germline V gene lookup returns CDR1 SGHDN and CDR2 FVKESK. Some clones are missing from TCRdb's copy, which holds only in-frame ones; the method was immunoSEQ multiplex PCR. The repertoire has under 70,000 clones, approximately 86% of them found once; the top ten carry approximately 12%. The TCR originated in an adult with an advanced solid tumor such as melanoma, head and neck, liver or kidney cancer. The sequenced sample was CD4+ or CD8+ T cells sorted from blood, obtained in a trial of the OX40 agonist ivuxolimab. The genes are TRBV14 and TRBJ2-2; the D gene is possibly TRBD1 (6 bases). This CDR3 is CASSQGSHTGELFF. DNA for the CDR3: TGTGCCAGCAGTCAGGGGAGTCACACCGGGGAGCTGTTTTTT. Combining the CDR3 with reference TRBV14 and TRBJ2-2 gives the whole variable domain EAGVTQFPSHSVIEKGQTVTLRCDPISGHDNLYWYRRVMGKEIKFLLHFVKESKQDESGMPNNRFLAERTGGTYSTLKVQPAELEDSGVYFCASSQGSHTGELFFGEGSRLTVL.